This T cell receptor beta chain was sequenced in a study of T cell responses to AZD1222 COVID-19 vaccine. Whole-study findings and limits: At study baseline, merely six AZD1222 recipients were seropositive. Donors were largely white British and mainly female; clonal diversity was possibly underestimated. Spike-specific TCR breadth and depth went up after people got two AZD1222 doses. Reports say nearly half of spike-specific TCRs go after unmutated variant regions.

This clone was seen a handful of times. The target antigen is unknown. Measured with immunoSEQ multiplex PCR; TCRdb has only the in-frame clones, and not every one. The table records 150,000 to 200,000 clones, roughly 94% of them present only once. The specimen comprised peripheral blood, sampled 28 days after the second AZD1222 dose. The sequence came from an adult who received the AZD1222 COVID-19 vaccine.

CDR3 nucleotides: TGTGCCAGCAGAAGCGGAGCTAGCACAGATACGCAGTATTTT. Protein: CASRSGASTDTQYF. The chain has TRBV6-4 and TRBJ2-3; tentative D call: TRBD2 (5 bases). The germline V and J ends were trimmed by 6 bases and 0 bases, with 10 bases remaining between them. The CDR3 runs 14 residues. CDR1 MRHNA and CDR2 SNTAGT come from the germline V gene.